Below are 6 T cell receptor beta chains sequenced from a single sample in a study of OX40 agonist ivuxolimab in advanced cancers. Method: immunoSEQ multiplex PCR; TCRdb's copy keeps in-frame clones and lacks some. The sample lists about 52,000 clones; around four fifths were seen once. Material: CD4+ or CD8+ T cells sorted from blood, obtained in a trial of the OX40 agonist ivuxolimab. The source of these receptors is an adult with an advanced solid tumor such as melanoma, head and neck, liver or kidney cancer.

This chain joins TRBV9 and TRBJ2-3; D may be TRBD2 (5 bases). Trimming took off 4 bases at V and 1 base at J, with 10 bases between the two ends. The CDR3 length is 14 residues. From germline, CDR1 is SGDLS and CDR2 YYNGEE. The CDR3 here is CASSRSAGTDTQYF. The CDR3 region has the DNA TGTGCCAGCAGCCGCTCAGCGGGCACAGATACGCAGTATTTT. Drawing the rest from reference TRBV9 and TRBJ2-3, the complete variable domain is DSGVTQTPKHLITATGQRVTLRCSPRSGDLSVYWYQQSLDQGLQFLIQYYNGEERAKGNILERFSAQQFPDLHSELNLSSLELGDSALYFCASSRSAGTDTQYFGPGTRLTVL.

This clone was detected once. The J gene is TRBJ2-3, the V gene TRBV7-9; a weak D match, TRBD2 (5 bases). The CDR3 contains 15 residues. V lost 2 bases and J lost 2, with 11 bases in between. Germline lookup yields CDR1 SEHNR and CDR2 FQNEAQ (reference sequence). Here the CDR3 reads CASSLLPRVTDTQYF. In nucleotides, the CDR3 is TGTGCCAGCAGCTTATTGCCGAGGGTCACAGATACGCAGTATTTT. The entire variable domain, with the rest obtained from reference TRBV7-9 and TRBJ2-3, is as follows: DTGVSQNPRHKITKRGQNVTFRCDPISEHNRLYWYRQTLGQGPEFLTYFQNEAQLEKSRLLSDRFSAERPKGSFSTLEIQRTEQGDSAMYLCASSLLPRVTDTQYFGPGTRLTVL.

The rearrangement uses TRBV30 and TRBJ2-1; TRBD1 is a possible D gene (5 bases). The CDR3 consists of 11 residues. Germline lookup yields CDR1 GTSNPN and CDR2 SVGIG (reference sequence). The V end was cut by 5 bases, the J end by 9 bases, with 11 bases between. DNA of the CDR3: TGTGCCTGGGGCAGGGCGGCTGAGCAGTTCTTC. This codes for CAWGRAAEQFF.

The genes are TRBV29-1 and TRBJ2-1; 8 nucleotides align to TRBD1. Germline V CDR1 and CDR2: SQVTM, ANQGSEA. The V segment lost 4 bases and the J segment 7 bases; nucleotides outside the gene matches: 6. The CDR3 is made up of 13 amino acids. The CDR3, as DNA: TGCAGCGTTGGGACAGGGAATAGGAATGAGCAGTTCTTC. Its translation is CSVGTGNRNEQFF.

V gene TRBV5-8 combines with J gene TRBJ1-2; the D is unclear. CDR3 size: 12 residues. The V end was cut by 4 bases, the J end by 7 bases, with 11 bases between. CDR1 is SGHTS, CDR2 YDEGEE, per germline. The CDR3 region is CASSQYKGGYTF. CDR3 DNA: TGTGCCAGCAGCCAATACAAAGGTGGCTACACCTTC.

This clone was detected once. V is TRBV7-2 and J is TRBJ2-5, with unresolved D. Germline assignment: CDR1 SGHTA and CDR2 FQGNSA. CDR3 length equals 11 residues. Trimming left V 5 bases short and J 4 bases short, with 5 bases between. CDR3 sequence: CASSEGETQYF. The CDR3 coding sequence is TGTGCCAGCAGCGAAGGAGAGACCCAGTACTTC.